One sample yielded the 6 T cell receptor beta chains listed below, sequenced in a study of long-term antiretroviral therapy in people with HIV. The immunoSEQ assay was v3.0, run at survey level. Here immunoSEQ multiplex PCR was the method, and the copy in TCRdb shows in-frame clones only, minus some. The sample includes around 9,700 clones, over 70% of them seen just once. This specimen consisted of unsorted PBMCs, obtained 1.8 years before starting antiretroviral therapy. The receptors derive from a man aged 40-50 years with HIV.

The V gene is TRBV5-1, the J gene TRBJ2-5; 7 nucleotides line up with TRBD1. The CDR3 is made up of 19 amino acids. Germline V CDR1 and CDR2: SGHRS, YFSETQ. Germline trimming cut 4 bases from V and 4 bases from J; bases unmatched to any gene: 22. The CDR3 DNA reads as TGCGCCAGCAGCGGCCCGACAGGGACGAGCAAGGGTGACAGAGAGACCCAGTACTTC. It specifies CASSGPTGTSKGDRETQYF. Using reference TRBV5-1 and TRBJ2-5 for the parts outside the CDR3, the full variable domain is KAGVTQTPRYLIKTRGQQVTLSCSPISGHRSVSWYQQTPGQGLQFLFEYFSETQRNKGNFPGRFSGRQFSNSRSEMNVSTLELGDSALYLCASSGPTGTSKGDRETQYFGPGTRLLVL.

The V call is TRBV10-3, the J call TRBJ2-3; 8 bases are a match to TRBD2. Per germline, CDR1 ENHRY and CDR2 SYGVKD. J gave up 2 bases and V 4 bases, and 5 bases lay outside the gene matches. This CDR3 spans 15 amino acids. The CDR3: CAISASGGDTDTQYF. The CDR3 nucleotides are TGTGCCATCAGTGCCTCCGGGGGGGACACAGATACGCAGTATTTT.

The V gene is TRBV2, the J gene TRBJ2-5, with D perhaps being TRBD1 or TRBD2 (5 bases each). Trimming removed 4 bases from V and 3 bases from J, with 12 bases in between. The CDR3 sequence is 14 residues long. Germline CDR1 is SNHLY and CDR2 is FYNNEI. The CDR3 region is CASSAGPGEETQYF. CDR3 sequence (DNA): TGTGCCAGCAGTGCGGGGCCTGGGGAAGAGACCCAGTACTTC.

This chain connects TRBV7-9 to TRBJ2-2; D uncertain. In germline, CDR1 is SEHNR, CDR2 FQNEAQ (reference sequence). The CDR3 is 13 residues long. V gave up 4 bases and J gave up 2 bases, with 5 bases separating them. This CDR3 reads CASSSDNTGELFF. The CDR3 DNA follows: TGTGCCAGCAGCTCAGATAACACCGGGGAGCTGTTTTTT.

The chain joins TRBV5-1 to TRBJ1-1; weak D call: TRBD1 (6 bases). V lost 0 bases and J lost 2, with 20 bases in between. CDR3 length: 18 amino acids. Germline V lookup: CDR1 SGHRS, CDR2 YFSETQ. CDR3 sequence reads: CASSLVEGGGSLNTEAFF. In DNA, the CDR3 is TGCGCCAGCAGCTTGGTGGAGGGAGGGGGAAGCCTCAACACTGAAGCTTTCTTT.

The CDR3 sequence is CAWRPTGGWTEAFF. For the CDR3, the DNA is TGTGCCTGGAGACCTACAGGGGGATGGACTGAAGCTTTCTTT. V and J are TRBV30 and TRBJ1-1; TRBD1 agrees at 8 bases. This CDR3 contains 14 residues. Germline V gene data show CDR1 as GTSNPN and CDR2 as SVGIG (reference sequence). Trimming removed 3 bases from V and 5 bases from J; junction bases left unmatched: 8.